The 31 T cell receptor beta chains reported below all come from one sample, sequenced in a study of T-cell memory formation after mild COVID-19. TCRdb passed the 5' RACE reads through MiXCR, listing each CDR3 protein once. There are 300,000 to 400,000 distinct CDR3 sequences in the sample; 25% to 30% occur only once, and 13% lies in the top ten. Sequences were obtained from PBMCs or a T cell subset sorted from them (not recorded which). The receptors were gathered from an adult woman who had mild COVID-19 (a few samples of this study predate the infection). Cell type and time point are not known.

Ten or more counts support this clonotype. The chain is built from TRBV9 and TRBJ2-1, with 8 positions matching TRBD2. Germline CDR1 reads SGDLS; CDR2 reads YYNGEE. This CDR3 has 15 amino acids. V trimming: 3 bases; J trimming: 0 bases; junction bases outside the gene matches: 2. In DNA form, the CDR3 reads TGTGCCAGCAGCGCCAGCGGGGGCTCCTACAATGAGCAGTTCTTC. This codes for CASSASGGSYNEQFF.

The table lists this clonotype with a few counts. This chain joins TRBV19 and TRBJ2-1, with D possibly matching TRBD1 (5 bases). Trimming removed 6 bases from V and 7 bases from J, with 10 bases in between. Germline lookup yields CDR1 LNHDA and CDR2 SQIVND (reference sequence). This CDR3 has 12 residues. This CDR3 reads CASRKGINEQFF. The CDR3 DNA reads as TGTGCCAGTAGGAAGGGGATAAATGAGCAGTTCTTC.

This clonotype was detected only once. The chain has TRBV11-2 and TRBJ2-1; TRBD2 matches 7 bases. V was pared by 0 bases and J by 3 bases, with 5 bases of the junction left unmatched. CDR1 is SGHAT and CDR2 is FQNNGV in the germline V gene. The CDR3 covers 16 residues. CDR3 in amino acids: CASSLDVWGGYNEQFF. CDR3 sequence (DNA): TGTGCCAGCAGCTTAGATGTGTGGGGGGGCTACAATGAGCAGTTCTTC.

CDR3 in DNA: TGTGCCAGCAGCCAAGTTGCTGGCGGGGCCTACAATGAGCAGTTCTTC. Protein sequence: CASSQVAGGAYNEQFF. The chain couples TRBV3-1 to TRBJ2-1; D is perhaps TRBD2 (6 bases). The germline V and J ends were trimmed by 1 base and 2 bases, with 12 bases remaining between them. Germline CDR1 is LGHDT and CDR2 is YNNKEL (reference sequence). The CDR3 contains 16 residues.

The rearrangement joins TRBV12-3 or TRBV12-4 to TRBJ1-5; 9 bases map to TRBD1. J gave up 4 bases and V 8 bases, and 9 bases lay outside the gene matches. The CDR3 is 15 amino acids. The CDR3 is CASLPRTGANQPQHF. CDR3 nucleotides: TGTGCCAGCCTGCCCCGGACAGGGGCAAATCAGCCCCAGCATTTT.

CDR3 bases: TGCGCCAGCAGCCTTCAGGCCTCTAGCTCCTACGAGCAGTACTTC. It yields the protein CASSLQASSSYEQYF. This chain uses TRBV4-3 with TRBJ2-7; D not resolved. V shed 4 bases and J shed 0 bases, with 13 bases lying between them. The CDR3 totals 15 residues. Germline assignment: CDR1 LGHNA and CDR2 YSLEER.

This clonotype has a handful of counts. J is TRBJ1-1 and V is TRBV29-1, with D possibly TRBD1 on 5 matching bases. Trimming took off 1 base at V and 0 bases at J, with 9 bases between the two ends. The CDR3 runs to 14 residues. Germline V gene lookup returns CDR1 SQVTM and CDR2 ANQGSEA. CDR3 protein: CSVEGGSMNTEAFF. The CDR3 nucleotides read TGCAGCGTTGAAGGGGGGTCTATGAACACTGAAGCTTTCTTT.

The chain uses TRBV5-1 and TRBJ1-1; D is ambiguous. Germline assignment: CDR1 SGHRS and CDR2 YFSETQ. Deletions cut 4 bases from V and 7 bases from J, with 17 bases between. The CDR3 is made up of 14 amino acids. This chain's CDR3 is CASSATGSGDEAFF. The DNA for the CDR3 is TGCGCCAGCAGCGCAACCGGGAGTGGGGATGAAGCTTTCTTT.

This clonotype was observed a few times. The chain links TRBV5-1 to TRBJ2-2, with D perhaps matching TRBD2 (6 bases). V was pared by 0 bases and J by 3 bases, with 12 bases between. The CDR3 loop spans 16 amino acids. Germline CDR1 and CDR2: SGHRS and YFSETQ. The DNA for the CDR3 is TGCGCCAGCAGCTTGGGGGGAAGACTAGACACCGGGGAGCTGTTTTTT. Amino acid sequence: CASSLGGRLDTGELFF.

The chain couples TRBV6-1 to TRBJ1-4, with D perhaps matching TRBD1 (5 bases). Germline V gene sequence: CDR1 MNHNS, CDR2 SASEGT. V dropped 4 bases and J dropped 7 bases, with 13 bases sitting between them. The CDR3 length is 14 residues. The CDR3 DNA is TGTGCCAGCAGTGTCTGGGGGGAGGGTGAAAAACTGTTTTTT. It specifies CASSVWGEGEKLFF.

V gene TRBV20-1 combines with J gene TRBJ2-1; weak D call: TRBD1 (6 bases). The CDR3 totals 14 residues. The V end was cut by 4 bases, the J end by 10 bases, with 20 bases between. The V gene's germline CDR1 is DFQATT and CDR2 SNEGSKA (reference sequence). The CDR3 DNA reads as TGCAGTGCTATCAGACAGCAGGGGTTCTCCGAGCAGTTCTTC. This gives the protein CSAIRQQGFSEQFF.

The CDR3 reads CASSATGGVIHGYTF. The CDR3 nucleotides are TGTGCCAGCAGCGCTACGGGGGGGGTAATTCATGGCTACACCTTC. This chain links TRBV27 with TRBJ1-2; tentatively, D is TRBD1 (5 bases). Looked up from germline, CDR1 is MNHEY and CDR2 is SMNVEV (reference sequence). With 6 bases removed from V and 6 bases from J, the gap between germline ends came to 20 bases. The CDR3 has 15 amino acids.

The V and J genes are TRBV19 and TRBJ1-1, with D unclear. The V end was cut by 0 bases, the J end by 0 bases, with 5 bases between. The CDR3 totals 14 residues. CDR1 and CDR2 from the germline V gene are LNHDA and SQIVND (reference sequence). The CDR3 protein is CASSIEGLNTEAFF. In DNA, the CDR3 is TGTGCCAGTAGTATAGAAGGGTTGAACACTGAAGCTTTCTTT.

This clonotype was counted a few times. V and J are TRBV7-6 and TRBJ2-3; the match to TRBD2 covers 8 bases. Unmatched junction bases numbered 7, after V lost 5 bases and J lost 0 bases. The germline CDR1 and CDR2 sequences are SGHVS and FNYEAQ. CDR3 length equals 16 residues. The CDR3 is CASSPGTGGSTDTQYF. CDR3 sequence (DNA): TGTGCCAGCAGCCCGGGGACGGGGGGGAGCACAGATACGCAGTATTTT.

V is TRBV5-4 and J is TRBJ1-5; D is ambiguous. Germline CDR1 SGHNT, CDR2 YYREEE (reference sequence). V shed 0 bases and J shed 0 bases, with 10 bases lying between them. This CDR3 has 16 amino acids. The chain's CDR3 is CASSLGPGSSNQPQHF. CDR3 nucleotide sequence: TGTGCCAGCAGCTTGGGCCCCGGAAGTAGCAATCAGCCCCAGCATTTT.

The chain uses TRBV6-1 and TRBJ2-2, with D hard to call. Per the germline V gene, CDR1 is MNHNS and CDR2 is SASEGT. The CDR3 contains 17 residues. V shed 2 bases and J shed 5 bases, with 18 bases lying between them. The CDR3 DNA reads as TGTGCCAGCAGTGAATGGTTCGAGGACGCTAATACCGGGGAGCTGTTTTTT. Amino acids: CASSEWFEDANTGELFF.

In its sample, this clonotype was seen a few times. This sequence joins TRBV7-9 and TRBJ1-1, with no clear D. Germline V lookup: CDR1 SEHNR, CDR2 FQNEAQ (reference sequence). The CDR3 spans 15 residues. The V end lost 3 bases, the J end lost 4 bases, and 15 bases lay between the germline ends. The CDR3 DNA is TGTGCCAGCAGCTTGAAGTCTCAGTGGGGCACTGAAGCTTTCTTT. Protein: CASSLKSQWGTEAFF.

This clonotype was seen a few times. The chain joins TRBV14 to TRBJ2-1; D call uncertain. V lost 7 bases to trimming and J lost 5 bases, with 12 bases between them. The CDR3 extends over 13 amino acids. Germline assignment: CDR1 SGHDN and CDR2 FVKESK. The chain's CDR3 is CASKDLVDNEQFF. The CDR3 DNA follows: TGTGCCAGCAAGGACCTAGTGGACAATGAGCAGTTCTTC.

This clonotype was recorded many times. In DNA form, the CDR3 reads TGTGCCAGCAGTGGGGGATACGAGCAGTACTTC. This encodes CASSGGYEQYF. The V call is TRBV2, the J call TRBJ2-7; D is ambiguous. The germline V gene encodes CDR1 SNHLY and CDR2 FYNNEI. V was shortened by 4 bases and J by 4 bases, with 5 bases between the two germline ends. CDR3 size: 11 residues.

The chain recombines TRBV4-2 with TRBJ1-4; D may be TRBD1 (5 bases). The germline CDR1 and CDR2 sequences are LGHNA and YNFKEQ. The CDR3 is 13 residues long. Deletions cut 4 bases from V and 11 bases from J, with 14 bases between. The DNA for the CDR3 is TGTGCCAGCAGCCCCGACCGAAGGGGTAAACTGTTTTTT. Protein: CASSPDRRGKLFF.

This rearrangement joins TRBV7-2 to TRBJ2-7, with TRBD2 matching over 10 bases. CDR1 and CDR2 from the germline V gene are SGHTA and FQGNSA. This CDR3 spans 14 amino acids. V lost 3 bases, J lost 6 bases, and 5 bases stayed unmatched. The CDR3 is CASSLSGRVGEQYF. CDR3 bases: TGTGCCAGCAGCTTGAGCGGGAGGGTCGGCGAGCAGTACTTC.

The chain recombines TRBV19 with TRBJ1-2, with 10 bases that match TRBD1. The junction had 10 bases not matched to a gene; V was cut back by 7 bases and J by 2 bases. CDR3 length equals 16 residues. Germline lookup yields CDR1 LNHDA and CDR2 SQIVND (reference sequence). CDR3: CASKKTGQGRNYGYTF. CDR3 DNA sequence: TGTGCCAGTAAGAAGACGGGACAGGGGCGCAACTATGGCTACACCTTC.

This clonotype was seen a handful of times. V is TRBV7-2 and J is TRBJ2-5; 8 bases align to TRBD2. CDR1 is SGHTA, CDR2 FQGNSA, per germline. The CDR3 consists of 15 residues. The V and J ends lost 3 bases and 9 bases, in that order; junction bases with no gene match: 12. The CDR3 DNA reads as TGTGCCAGCAGCTTGGGGACTAGGGTTGGTATCGCCCAGTACTTC. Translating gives CASSLGTRVGIAQYF.

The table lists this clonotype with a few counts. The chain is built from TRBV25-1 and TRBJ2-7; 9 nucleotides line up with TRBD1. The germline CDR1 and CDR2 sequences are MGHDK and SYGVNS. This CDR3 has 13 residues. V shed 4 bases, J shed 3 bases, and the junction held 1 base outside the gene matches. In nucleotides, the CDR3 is TGTGCCAGCAGTGGGGACAGGGTCTACGAGCAGTACTTC. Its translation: CASSGDRVYEQYF.

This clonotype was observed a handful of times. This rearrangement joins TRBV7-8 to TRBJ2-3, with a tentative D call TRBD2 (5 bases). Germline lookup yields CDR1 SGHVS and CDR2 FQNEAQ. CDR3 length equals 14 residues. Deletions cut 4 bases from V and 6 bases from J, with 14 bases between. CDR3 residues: CASSSRGGSDTQYF. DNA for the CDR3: TGTGCCAGCAGCTCCCGGGGTGGGAGTGATACGCAGTATTTT.

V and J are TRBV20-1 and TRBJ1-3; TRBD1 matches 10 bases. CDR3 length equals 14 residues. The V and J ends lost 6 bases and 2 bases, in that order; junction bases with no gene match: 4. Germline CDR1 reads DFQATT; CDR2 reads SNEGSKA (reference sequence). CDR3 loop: CSAPGQGTGNTIYF. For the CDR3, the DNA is TGCAGTGCCCCGGGACAGGGGACTGGAAACACCATATATTTT.

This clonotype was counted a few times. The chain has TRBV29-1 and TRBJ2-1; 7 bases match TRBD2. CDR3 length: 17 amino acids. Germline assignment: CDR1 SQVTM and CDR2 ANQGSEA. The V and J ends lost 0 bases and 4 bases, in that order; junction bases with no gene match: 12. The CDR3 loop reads CSVEDLGVSGWYNEQFF. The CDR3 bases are TGCAGCGTTGAAGATCTAGGGGTTAGCGGGTGGTACAATGAGCAGTTCTTC.

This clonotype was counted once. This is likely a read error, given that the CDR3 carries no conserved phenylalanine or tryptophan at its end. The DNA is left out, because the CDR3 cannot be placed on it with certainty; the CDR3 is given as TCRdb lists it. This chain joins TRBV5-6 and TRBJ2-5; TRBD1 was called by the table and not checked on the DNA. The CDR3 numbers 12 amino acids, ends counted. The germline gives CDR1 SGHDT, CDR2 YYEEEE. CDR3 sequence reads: CASRLGGGVVDY.

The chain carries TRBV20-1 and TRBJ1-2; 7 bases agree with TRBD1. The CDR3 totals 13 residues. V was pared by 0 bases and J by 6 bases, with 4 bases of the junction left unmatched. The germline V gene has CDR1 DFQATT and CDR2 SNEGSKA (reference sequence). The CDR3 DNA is TGCAGTGCTAGAGACAGGGGGGTCGATGGCTACACCTTC. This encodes CSARDRGVDGYTF.

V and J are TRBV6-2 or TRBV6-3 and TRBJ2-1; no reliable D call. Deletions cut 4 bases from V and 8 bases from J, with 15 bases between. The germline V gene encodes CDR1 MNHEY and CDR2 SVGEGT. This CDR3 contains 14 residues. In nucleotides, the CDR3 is TGTGCCAGCAGTTCACCTCTAGATTTCGATGAGCAGTTCTTC. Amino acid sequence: CASSSPLDFDEQFF.

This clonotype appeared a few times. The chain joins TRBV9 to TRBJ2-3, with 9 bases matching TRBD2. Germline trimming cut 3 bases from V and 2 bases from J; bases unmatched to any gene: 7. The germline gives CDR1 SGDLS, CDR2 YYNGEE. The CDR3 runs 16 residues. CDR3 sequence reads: CASSAVAGDLTDTQYF. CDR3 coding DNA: TGTGCCAGCAGCGCCGTAGCGGGAGACCTCACAGATACGCAGTATTTT.